These 9 T cell receptor beta chains came from one sample sequenced in a study of shared clonotypes between healthy human individuals. This table comes from immunoSEQ multiplex PCR, and its TCRdb copy is limited to in-frame clones, with some not included. The sample has around 940,000 clones, 60% to 85% seen once. Sequencing was carried out using memory CD4+ T cells sorted from blood. Subset denoted: CD45RA-negative fraction. The receptors were gathered from a man aged 18 to 30 in good health.

V usage is TRBV5-4 and J usage is TRBJ2-2; no reliable D call. The CDR3 spans 15 residues. V was pared by 2 bases and J by 2 bases, with 10 bases between. From germline, CDR1 is SGHNT and CDR2 YYREEE (reference sequence). CDR3 region: CASSLGQDNTGELFF. CDR3 DNA sequence: TGTGCCAGCAGCTTAGGCCAGGATAACACCGGGGAGCTGTTTTTT.

This rearrangement joins TRBV5-1 to TRBJ2-1, with D perhaps matching TRBD1 (5 bases). Trimming pared 4 bases from V and 12 bases from J, leaving 17 bases between. Germline V gives CDR1 SGHRS, CDR2 YFSETQ. The CDR3 runs 13 residues. The CDR3 DNA is TGCGCCAGCAGCCCCCGGCCCCAGGGCGCGCAGTTCTTC. It codes for CASSPRPQGAQFF. The full variable domain, in which reference TRBV5-1 and TRBJ2-1 provide the parts outside the CDR3, is KAGVTQTPRYLIKTRGQQVTLSCSPISGHRSVSWYQQTPGQGLQFLFEYFSETQRNKGNFPGRFSGRQFSNSRSEMNVSTLELGDSALYLCASSPRPQGAQFFGPGTRLTVL.

The chain is built from TRBV9 and TRBJ2-6; maybe TRBD1 (5 bases). Trimming took off 0 bases at V and 0 bases at J, with 7 bases between the two ends. Germline V gene data show CDR1 as SGDLS and CDR2 as YYNGEE. CDR3 length: 16 residues. In DNA form, the CDR3 reads TGTGCCAGCAGCGTAGGAAGGGGCTCTGGGGCCAACGTCCTGACTTTC. It codes for CASSVGRGSGANVLTF. The entire variable domain, with the rest obtained from reference TRBV9 and TRBJ2-6, is as follows: DSGVTQTPKHLITATGQRVTLRCSPRSGDLSVYWYQQSLDQGLQFLIQYYNGEERAKGNILERFSAQQFPDLHSELNLSSLELGDSALYFCASSVGRGSGANVLTFGAGSRLTVL.

A few counts support this clone. The gene calls are TRBV7-8 and TRBJ2-7; the match to TRBD2 covers 8 bases. The CDR3 has 16 residues. In germline, CDR1 is SGHVS, CDR2 FQNEAQ. The trim removed 5 bases at V and 1 base at J, leaving 10 bases unmatched. CDR3: CASSPRIAGKSYEQYF. CDR3 in DNA: TGTGCCAGCAGCCCTAGAATAGCGGGAAAATCCTACGAGCAGTACTTC.

V is TRBV29-1 and J is TRBJ2-3; D is possibly TRBD1 (6 bases). V was cut by 4 bases and J by 2 bases, with 13 bases left in between. CDR1 is SQVTM and CDR2 is ANQGSEA in the germline V gene. The CDR3 contains 14 residues. CDR3 in amino acids: CSVASGQSTDTQYF. For the CDR3, the DNA is TGCAGCGTTGCCTCCGGACAGTCCACAGATACGCAGTATTTT.

The V and J genes are TRBV4-1 and TRBJ2-2; 8 bases are shared with TRBD2. This CDR3 has 17 residues. Germline CDR1 and CDR2: MGHRA and YSYEKL. V lost 8 bases, J lost 0 bases, and 11 bases stayed unmatched. CDR3 coding DNA: TGCGCCAGCTATTTACGGCTAGCGGGTGCGAACACCGGGGAGCTGTTTTTT. Its translation: CASYLRLAGANTGELFF.

The chain has TRBV5-4 and TRBJ1-1, with D hard to call. There are 15 residues in the CDR3. The germline V gene encodes CDR1 SGHNT and CDR2 YYREEE (reference sequence). V was pared by 5 bases and J by 3 bases, with 17 bases between. CDR3 loop: CASSPREDGDTEAFF. CDR3 nucleotide sequence: TGTGCCAGCAGTCCACGAGAGGACGGGGACACTGAAGCTTTCTTT. The whole variable domain, remainder taken from reference TRBV5-4 and TRBJ1-1, is ETGVTQSPTHLIKTRGQQVTLRCSSQSGHNTVSWYQQALGQGPQFIFQYYREEENGRGNFPPRFSGLQFPNYSSELNVNALELDDSALYLCASSPREDGDTEAFFGQGTRLTVV.

The chain has TRBV10-3 and TRBJ2-3; 9 bases fit TRBD1. CDR3 length: 13 residues. CDR1 and CDR2 (germline): ENHRY, SYGVKD. The junction had 5 bases not matched to a gene; V was cut back by 6 bases and J by 7 bases. CDR3 in amino acids: CAISAQGAYTQYF. The CDR3 DNA sequence: TGTGCCATCAGCGCACAGGGGGCATATACGCAGTATTTT.

This clone occurred once. V usage is TRBV30 and J usage is TRBJ2-5, with 7 bases fitting TRBD2. This CDR3 region has 13 residues. In germline, CDR1 is GTSNPN, CDR2 SVGIG (reference sequence). Germline trimming cut 4 bases from V and 5 bases from J; bases unmatched to any gene: 7. The CDR3 DNA is TGTGCCTGGAAAACTGGCGGGAGTGAGACCCAGTACTTC. This gives the protein CAWKTGGSETQYF.